This TCR beta chain came from a study of shared clonotypes between healthy human individuals. Repertoires were generated with immunoSEQ multiplex PCR, while TCRdb's copy carries only in-frame clones and drops some. There are about 450,000 clones in the sample; roughly 77% occur only once, and under 15% lies in the top ten. Whole-study results and caveats: Enrolling few donors narrowed the genetic and exposure-history diversity that was represented.

A note on this clone: Its antigen is as yet unknown.

Germline assignment: CDR1 SGHRS and CDR2 YFSETQ. This CDR3 has 17 amino acids. V was pared by 2 bases and J by 2 bases, with 10 bases of the junction left unmatched. Source material: PBMCs. This sequence originates from a woman between 40 and 50 years old in good health. Some clones in this sample may be carry-over from other donors' samples. The chain recombines TRBV5-1 with TRBJ2-1; 7 bases match TRBD1. CDR3 sequence: CASSFRGGSGTYNEQFF. The CDR3 bases are TGCGCCAGCAGCTTTCGAGGGGGCAGCGGAACCTACAATGAGCAGTTCTTC.